The clone carrying this T cell receptor (beta chain) was observed at least ten times. The antigen remains unidentified. TCRdb reprocessed the 5' RACE reads with MiXCR, giving one entry per CDR3 protein. The table shows fewer than 30,000 distinct CDR3 sequences, with about 12% occurring only once. This specimen comes from a study of T-cell memory formation after mild COVID-19. Study-level points and caveats: Largely, contracting CD4+ clones fell within CM and EM, and contracting CD8+ clones within EMRA. Pre-infection memory showed some responding clones, and this suggested that cross-reactive memory joined. Proof of SARS-CoV-2 specificity was absent for the second-wave clones that crested on day 37.

Sequenced material: PBMCs or a T cell subset sorted from them (not recorded which). This clonotype was sampled from an adult woman who had mild COVID-19 (a few samples of this study predate the infection). Cell type and time point are not known.

The DNA for the CDR3 is TGTGCCAGCATGGGTTGGAAGGGCTCCTACGAGCAGTACTTC. Residues: CASMGWKGSYEQYF. The V and J genes are TRBV2 and TRBJ2-7; the D is unclear. The CDR3 consists of 14 residues. V shed 7 bases and J shed 0 bases, with 13 bases lying between them. In germline, CDR1 is SNHLY, CDR2 FYNNEI.